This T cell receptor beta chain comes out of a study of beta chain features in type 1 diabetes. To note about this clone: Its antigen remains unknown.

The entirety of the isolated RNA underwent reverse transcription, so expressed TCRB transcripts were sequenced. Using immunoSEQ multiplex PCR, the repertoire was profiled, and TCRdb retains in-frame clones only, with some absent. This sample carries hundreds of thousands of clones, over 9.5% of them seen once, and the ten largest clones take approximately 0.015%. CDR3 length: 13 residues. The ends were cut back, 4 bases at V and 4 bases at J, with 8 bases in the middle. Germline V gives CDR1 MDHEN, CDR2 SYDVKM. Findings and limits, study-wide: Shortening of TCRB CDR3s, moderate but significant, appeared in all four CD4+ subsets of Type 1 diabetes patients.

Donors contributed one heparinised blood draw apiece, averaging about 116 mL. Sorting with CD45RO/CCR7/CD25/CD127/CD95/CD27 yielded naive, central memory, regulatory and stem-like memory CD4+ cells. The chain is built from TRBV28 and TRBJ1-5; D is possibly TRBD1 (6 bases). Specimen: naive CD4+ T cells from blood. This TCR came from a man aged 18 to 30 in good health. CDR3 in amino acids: CASSWTENQPQHF. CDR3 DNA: TGTGCCAGCAGTTGGACAGAGAATCAGCCCCAGCATTTT.